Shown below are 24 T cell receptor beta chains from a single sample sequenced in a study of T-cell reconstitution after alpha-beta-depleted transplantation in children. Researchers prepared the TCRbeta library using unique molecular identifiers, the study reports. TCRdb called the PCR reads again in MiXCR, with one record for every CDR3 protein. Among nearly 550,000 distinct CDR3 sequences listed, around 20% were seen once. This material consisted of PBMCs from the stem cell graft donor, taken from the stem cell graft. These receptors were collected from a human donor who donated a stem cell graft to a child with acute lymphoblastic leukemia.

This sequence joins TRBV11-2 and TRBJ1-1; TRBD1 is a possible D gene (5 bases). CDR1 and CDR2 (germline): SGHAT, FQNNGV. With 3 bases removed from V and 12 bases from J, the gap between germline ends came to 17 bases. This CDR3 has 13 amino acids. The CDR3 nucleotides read TGTGCCAGCAGCTTTTTCAGGGAAGAGGGGACTTTCTTT. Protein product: CASSFFREEGTFF.

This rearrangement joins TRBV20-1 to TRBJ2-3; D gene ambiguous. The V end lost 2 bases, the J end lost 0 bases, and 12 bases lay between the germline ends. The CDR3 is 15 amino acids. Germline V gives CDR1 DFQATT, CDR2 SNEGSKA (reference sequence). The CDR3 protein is CSARRRRASTDTQYF. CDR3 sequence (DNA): TGCAGTGCTAGAAGGCGTCGGGCTAGCACAGATACGCAGTATTTT.

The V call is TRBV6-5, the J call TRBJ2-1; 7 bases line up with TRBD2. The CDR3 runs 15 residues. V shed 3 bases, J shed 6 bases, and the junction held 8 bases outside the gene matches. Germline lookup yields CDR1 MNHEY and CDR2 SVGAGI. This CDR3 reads CASSYGGGPGNEQFF. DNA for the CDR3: TGTGCCAGCAGTTATGGGGGAGGGCCAGGCAATGAGCAGTTCTTC.

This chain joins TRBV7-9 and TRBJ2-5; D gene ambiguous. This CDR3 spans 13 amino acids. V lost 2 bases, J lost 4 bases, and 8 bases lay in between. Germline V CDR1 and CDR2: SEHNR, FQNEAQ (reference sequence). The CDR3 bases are TGTGCCAGCAGCTTATATGGGCGAGAGACCCAGTACTTC. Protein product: CASSLYGRETQYF.

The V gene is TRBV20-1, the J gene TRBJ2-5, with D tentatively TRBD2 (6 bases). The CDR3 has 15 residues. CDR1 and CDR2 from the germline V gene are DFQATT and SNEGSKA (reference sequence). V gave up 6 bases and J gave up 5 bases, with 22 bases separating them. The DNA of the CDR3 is TGCAGTGCGGCAGCTTGGACCCGAGGAGGGGAGACCCAGTACTTC. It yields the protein CSAAAWTRGGETQYF.

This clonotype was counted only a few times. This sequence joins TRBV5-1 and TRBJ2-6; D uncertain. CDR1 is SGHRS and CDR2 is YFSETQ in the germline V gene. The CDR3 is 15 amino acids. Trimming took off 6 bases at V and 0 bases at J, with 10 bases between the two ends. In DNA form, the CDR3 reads TGCGCCAGCATGGGAAGGTACTCTGGGGCCAACGTCCTGACTTTC. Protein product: CASMGRYSGANVLTF.

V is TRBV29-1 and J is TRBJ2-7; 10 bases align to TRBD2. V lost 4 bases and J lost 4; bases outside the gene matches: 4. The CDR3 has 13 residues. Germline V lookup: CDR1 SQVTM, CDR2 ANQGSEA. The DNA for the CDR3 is TGCAGCGTTGTCGGGACTAGCGAGTACGAGCAGTACTTC. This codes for CSVVGTSEYEQYF.

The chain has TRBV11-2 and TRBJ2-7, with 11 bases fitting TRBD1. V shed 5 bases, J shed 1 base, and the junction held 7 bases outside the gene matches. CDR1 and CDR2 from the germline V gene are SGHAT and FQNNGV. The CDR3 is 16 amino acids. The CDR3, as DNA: TGTGCCAGCAGCCGAGCTGGGACAGGGGGATCCTACGAGCAGTACTTC. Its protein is CASSRAGTGGSYEQYF.

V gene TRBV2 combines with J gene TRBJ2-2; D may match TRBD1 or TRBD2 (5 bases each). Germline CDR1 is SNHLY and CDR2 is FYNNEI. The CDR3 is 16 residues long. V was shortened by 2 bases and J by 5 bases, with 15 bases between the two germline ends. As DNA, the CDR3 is TGTGCCAGCAGTGAACGGGGCAGCTCTCCAACCGGGGAGCTGTTTTTT. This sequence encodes CASSERGSSPTGELFF.

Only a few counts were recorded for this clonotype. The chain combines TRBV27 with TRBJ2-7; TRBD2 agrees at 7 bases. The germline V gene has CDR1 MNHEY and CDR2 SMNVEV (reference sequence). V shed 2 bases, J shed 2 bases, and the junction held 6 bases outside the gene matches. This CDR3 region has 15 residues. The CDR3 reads CASSLELATTYEQYF. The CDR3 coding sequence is TGTGCCAGCAGTTTAGAACTAGCGACAACCTACGAGCAGTACTTC.

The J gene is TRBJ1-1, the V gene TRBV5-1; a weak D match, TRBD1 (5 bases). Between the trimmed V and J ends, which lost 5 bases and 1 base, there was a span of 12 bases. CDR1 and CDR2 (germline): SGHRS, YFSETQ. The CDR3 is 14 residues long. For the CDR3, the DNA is TGCGCCAGCAGGCAGGGAGGCGGGAACACTGAAGCTTTCTTT. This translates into CASRQGGGNTEAFF.

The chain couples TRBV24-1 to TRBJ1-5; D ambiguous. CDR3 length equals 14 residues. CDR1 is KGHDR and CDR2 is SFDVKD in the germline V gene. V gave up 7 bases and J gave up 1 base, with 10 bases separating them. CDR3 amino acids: CATSGAQSNQPQHF. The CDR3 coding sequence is TGTGCCACCAGCGGTGCACAGAGCAATCAGCCCCAGCATTTT.

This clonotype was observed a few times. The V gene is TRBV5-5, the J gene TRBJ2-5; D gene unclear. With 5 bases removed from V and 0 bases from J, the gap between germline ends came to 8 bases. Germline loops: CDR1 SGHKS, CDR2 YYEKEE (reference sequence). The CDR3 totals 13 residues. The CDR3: CASSHPDQETQYF. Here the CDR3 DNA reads TGTGCCAGCAGTCACCCAGACCAAGAGACCCAGTACTTC.

Here the CDR3 DNA reads TGTGCCAGCAGCCACGGGGCCGGAGGGAGTGAAAAACTGTTTTTT. Translating gives CASSHGAGGSEKLFF. This sequence joins TRBV11-2 and TRBJ1-4, with D perhaps matching TRBD1 (5 bases). The CDR3 extends over 15 amino acids. The V gene's germline CDR1 is SGHAT and CDR2 FQNNGV. Trimming removed 5 bases at V and 7 bases at J, with 17 bases between.

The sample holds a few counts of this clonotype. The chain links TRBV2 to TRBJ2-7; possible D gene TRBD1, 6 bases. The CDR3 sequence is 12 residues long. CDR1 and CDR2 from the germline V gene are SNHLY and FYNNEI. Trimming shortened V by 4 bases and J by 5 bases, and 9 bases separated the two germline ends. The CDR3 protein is CASSGGHHEQYF. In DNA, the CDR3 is TGTGCCAGCAGTGGGGGACATCACGAGCAGTACTTC.

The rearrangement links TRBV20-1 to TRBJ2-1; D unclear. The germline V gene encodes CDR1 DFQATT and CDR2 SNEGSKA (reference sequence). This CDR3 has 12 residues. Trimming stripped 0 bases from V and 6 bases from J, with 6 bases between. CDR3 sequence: CSAREAFNEQFF. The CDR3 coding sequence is TGCAGTGCTAGAGAGGCCTTCAATGAGCAGTTCTTC.

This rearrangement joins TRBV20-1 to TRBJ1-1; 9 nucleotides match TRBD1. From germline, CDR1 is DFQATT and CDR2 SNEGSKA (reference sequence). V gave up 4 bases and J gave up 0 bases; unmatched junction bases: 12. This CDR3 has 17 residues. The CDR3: CSATGTMGQGVNTEAFF. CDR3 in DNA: TGCAGTGCTACCGGAACAATGGGACAGGGTGTGAACACTGAAGCTTTCTTT.

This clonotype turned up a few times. The CDR3 spells CASSLRLAGRNEQYF. The CDR3 region has the DNA TGCGCCAGCAGCTTGAGACTAGCGGGCAGGAACGAGCAGTACTTC. The chain employs TRBV5-1 and TRBJ2-7, with TRBD2 matching 10 bases. V gave up 1 base and J gave up 5 bases; unmatched junction bases: 6. The CDR3 sequence is 15 residues long. Germline CDR1 SGHRS, CDR2 YFSETQ.

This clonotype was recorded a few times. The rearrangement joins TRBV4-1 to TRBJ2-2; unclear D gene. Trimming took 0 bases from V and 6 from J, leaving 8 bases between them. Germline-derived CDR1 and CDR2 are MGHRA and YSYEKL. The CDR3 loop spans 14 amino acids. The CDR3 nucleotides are TGCGCCAGCAGCCAAGATTTTAATTCCGGGGAGCTGTTTTTT. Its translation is CASSQDFNSGELFF.

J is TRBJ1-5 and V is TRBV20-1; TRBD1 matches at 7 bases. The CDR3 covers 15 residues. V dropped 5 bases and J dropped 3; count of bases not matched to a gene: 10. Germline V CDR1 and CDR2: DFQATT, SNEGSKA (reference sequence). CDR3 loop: CSAFADRFDNQPQHF. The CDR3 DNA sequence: TGCAGTGCTTTCGCGGACAGGTTCGACAATCAGCCCCAGCATTTT.

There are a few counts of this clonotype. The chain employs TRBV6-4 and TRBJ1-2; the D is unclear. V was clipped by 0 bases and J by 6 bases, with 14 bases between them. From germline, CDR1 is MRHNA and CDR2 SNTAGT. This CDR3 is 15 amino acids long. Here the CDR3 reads CASSDSRGDYNGYTF. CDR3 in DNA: TGTGCCAGCAGTGACTCCCGCGGGGATTACAATGGCTACACCTTC.

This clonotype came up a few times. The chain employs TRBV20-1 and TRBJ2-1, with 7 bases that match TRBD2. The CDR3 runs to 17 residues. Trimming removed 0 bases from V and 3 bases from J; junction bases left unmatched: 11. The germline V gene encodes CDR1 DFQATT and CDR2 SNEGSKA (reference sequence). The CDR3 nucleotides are TGCAGTGCTAGAGATCGTAGCCTAGCGGAGATCTACAATGAGCAGTTCTTC. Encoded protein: CSARDRSLAEIYNEQFF.

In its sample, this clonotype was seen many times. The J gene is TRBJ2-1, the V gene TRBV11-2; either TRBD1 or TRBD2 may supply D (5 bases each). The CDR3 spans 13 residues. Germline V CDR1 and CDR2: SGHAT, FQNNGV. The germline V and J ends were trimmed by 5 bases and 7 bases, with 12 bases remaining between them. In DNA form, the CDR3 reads TGTGCCAGCAGCCCTGGGACGGCGAATGAGCAGTTCTTC. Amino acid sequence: CASSPGTANEQFF.

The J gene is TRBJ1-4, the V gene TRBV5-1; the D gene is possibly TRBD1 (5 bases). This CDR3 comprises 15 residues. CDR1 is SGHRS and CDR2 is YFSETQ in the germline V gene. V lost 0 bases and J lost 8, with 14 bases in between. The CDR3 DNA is TGCGCCAGCAGCTTGGAAGAGACGGGGCTCGAAAAACTGTTTTTT. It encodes CASSLEETGLEKLFF.